This T cell receptor (beta chain) was sequenced in a study of identifying expanded T cells in peripheral blood. Study outcomes and limitations: Approximately 2-week clone count variance significantly increased as total template count grew. Technical replicates showed about 1.2 changed clones; two weeks 15 to 20; four weeks 19.

No infections or other immune events were documented during collection. Method: immunoSEQ multiplex PCR; TCRdb's copy keeps in-frame clones and lacks some. The sample lists 120,000 or so clones; about four fifths were seen once. In the case of this clone: What it recognizes is unknown.

Germline-derived CDR1 and CDR2 are SGHDT and YYEEEE. This CDR3 region has 12 residues. V was cut by 0 bases and J by 2 bases, with 2 bases left in between. The receptor was isolated from a person between 18 and 75 years old in good health. The sequencing sample was made of blood. V gene TRBV5-6 combines with J gene TRBJ1-2; D not resolved. The CDR3 here is CASSLANYGYTF. CDR3 bases: TGTGCCAGCAGCTTGGCGAACTATGGCTACACCTTC.